The 4 T cell receptor beta chains below come from one sample, sequenced in a study of blood T cell repertoires in COVID-19. Sequenced by immunoSEQ multiplex PCR; TCRdb stores in-frame clones only, minus some. The table shows 200,000 to 250,000 clones, with over 80% occurring only once. Sequenced input: peripheral blood. These TCRs come from a woman in her 30s with COVID-19, enrolled during active disease.

The rearrangement links TRBV3-1 (or the pseudogene TRBV3-2) to TRBJ2-7; a possible D gene is TRBD1 (5 bases). Germline values: CDR1 LGHDT, CDR2 YNNKEL (reference sequence). V lost 4 bases and J 1 base, leaving 11 bases between the germline ends. There are 14 residues in the CDR3. DNA for the CDR3: TGTGCCAGCAGCCCTGGCCAGGGATCCTACGAGCAGTACTTC. Translation: CASSPGQGSYEQYF.

The count of this clone is one. V usage is TRBV24-1 and J usage is TRBJ2-1, with TRBD2 matching over 8 bases. Germline CDR1 is KGHDR and CDR2 is SFDVKD. The junction had 8 bases not matched to a gene; V was cut back by 4 bases and J by 1 base. This CDR3 comprises 17 residues. CDR3 protein: CATSDRSGGASYNEQFF. In nucleotides, the CDR3 is TGTGCCACCAGTGACAGAAGCGGGGGAGCGTCCTACAATGAGCAGTTCTTC.

This clone was seen more than once but under ten times. The V call is TRBV29-1, the J call TRBJ2-7, with 10 bases matching TRBD2. Germline CDR1 is SQVTM and CDR2 is ANQGSEA. The CDR3 extends over 13 amino acids. V gave up 4 bases and J gave up 2 bases; unmatched junction bases: 2. The CDR3 DNA reads TGCAGCGTTGGGACTAGCGGAGCCTACGAGCAGTACTTC. Protein sequence: CSVGTSGAYEQYF.

This rearrangement joins TRBV9 to TRBJ2-2; 7 bases fit TRBD1. The CDR3 loop spans 15 amino acids. Germline V CDR1 and CDR2: SGDLS, YYNGEE. The J segment lost 7 bases and the V segment lost 3 bases, leaving 9 bases of the junction unmatched. The CDR3 protein is CASSAERGLGGELFF. Here the CDR3 DNA reads TGTGCCAGCAGCGCCGAGAGGGGGCTGGGCGGGGAGCTGTTTTTT.